The 14 T cell receptor beta chains listed next were all sequenced from one sample in a study of T cell changes during pregnancy in multiple sclerosis. Assay used: immunoSEQ multiplex PCR; TCRdb lists only in-frame clones, some missing. The data hold 20,000 to 25,000 clones, with 80% to 95% observed a single time. The starting material was CD4+ T cells from peripheral blood mononuclear cells, obtained in the third trimester of pregnancy. These receptors were obtained from a female donor with multiple sclerosis, enrolled in a pregnancy study.

This clone came up a few times. One end of the junction varies from germline; a read error may be responsible. This chain links TRBV7-7 with TRBJ2-1; D possibly corresponds to TRBD2 (5 bases). Germline V CDR1 and CDR2: SSHAT, FNYEAQ (reference sequence). This CDR3 contains 13 residues. CDR3 protein: CASSPGGFNEQFF. CDR3 nucleotides: TGTGCTAGCAGCCCGGGCGGGTTCAATGAGCAGTTCTTC.

V and J are TRBV4-1 and TRBJ1-1, with a possible D match to TRBD1 (5 bases). The CDR3 is 15 amino acids. V was shortened by 0 bases and J by 10 bases, with 18 bases between the two germline ends. Germline CDR1 is MGHRA and CDR2 is YSYEKL. CDR3 nucleotide sequence: TGCGCCAGCAGCCAAGATTCGGGACGGAGGGTTGGAGCTTTCTTT. Translating it yields CASSQDSGRRVGAFF.

The rearrangement joins TRBV10-1 to TRBJ2-1; the D gene is possibly TRBD2 (5 bases). This CDR3 is built from 17 residues. CDR1 WNHNN and CDR2 SYGVQD come from the germline V gene (reference sequence). V lost 3 bases, J lost 0 bases, and 15 bases lay in between. CDR3 region: CASSDFKGRGSYNEQFF. As DNA, the CDR3 is TGCGCCAGCAGTGATTTTAAGGGCCGGGGCTCCTACAATGAGCAGTTCTTC.

This rearrangement joins TRBV11-2 to TRBJ2-1, with a possible D match to TRBD2 (5 bases). The CDR3 runs 16 residues. Germline V CDR1 and CDR2: SGHAT, FQNNGV. Trimming took 5 bases from V and 4 from J, leaving 18 bases between them. The CDR3 bases are TGTGCCAGCAGCCTTGTAGGGCCTCGGGGTTACAATGAGCAGTTCTTC. This codes for CASSLVGPRGYNEQFF.

The chain recombines TRBV6-1 with TRBJ2-7, with D hard to call. Trimming removed 8 bases at V and 3 bases at J, with 5 bases between. From germline, CDR1 is MNHNS and CDR2 SASEGT. The CDR3 length is 10 residues. CDR3 nucleotides: TGTGCCAGCGGCCGCTACGAGCAGTACTTC. Protein sequence: CASGRYEQYF.

The chain couples TRBV10-3 to TRBJ1-2, with a tentative D call TRBD1 (5 bases). V was shortened by 4 bases and J by 4 bases, with 10 bases between the two germline ends. Germline V gives CDR1 ENHRY, CDR2 SYGVKD. CDR3 length: 13 amino acids. The CDR3 DNA is TGTGCCATCAGTGTGGGGGGATCCTATGGCTACACCTTC. Translating it yields CAISVGGSYGYTF.

The chain carries TRBV5-1 and TRBJ1-1; D ambiguous. Trimming took 0 bases from V and 0 from J, leaving 6 bases between them. This CDR3 region has 14 residues. Per the germline V gene, CDR1 is SGHRS and CDR2 is YFSETQ. Here the CDR3 reads CASSLEFMNTEAFF. CDR3 DNA: TGCGCCAGCAGCTTGGAATTCATGAACACTGAAGCTTTCTTT.

The chain couples TRBV11-1 to TRBJ2-2; a weak D match, TRBD2 (5 bases). The V gene's germline CDR1 is SGHAT and CDR2 FQDESV (reference sequence). The germline V and J ends were trimmed by 10 bases and 6 bases, with 15 bases remaining between them. This CDR3 is 13 amino acids long. The CDR3, as DNA: TGTGCCACGACTACCGAGTCCGCCGGGGAGCTGTTTTTT. It codes for CATTTESAGELFF. Supplemented by reference TRBV11-1 and TRBJ2-2, the full variable domain reads EAEVAQSPRYKITEKSQAVAFWCDPISGHATLYWYRQILGQGPELLVQFQDESVVDDSQLPKDRFSAERLKGVDSTLKIQPAELGDSAMYLCATTTESAGELFFGEGSRLTVL.

The gene calls are TRBV10-3 and TRBJ2-5, with D maybe TRBD2 (6 bases). Between the trimmed V and J ends, which lost 3 bases and 6 bases, there was a span of 11 bases. Germline CDR1 is ENHRY and CDR2 is SYGVKD. The length of the CDR3 is 13 residues. The CDR3 nucleotides read TGTGCCATCAGTGAAATGGGGAGGAAGACCCAGTACTTC. As protein: CAISEMGRKTQYF.

The CDR3 DNA reads as TGTGCCAGCAGTTTATTTCGGGGCACTGAAGCTTTCTTT. Its protein is CASSLFRGTEAFF. The V gene is TRBV27, the J gene TRBJ1-1; D remains unclear. Trimming took 1 base from V and 4 from J, leaving 7 bases between them. In germline, CDR1 is MNHEY, CDR2 SMNVEV (reference sequence). The CDR3 spans 13 residues.

The chain employs TRBV7-3 and TRBJ1-4; 8 bases agree with TRBD1. CDR1 SGHTA and CDR2 FQGTGA come from the germline V gene. The CDR3 length is 14 residues. V shed 5 bases, J shed 7 bases, and the junction held 6 bases outside the gene matches. CDR3 loop: CASSVRTGSEKLFF. CDR3 DNA: TGTGCCAGCAGCGTACGGACAGGGAGTGAAAAACTGTTTTTT.

This clone has more than one count but fewer than ten. The gene calls are TRBV7-2 and TRBJ1-6; D call uncertain. The germline V gene has CDR1 SGHTA and CDR2 FQGNSA. The CDR3 contains 16 residues. V lost 1 base, J lost 9 bases, and 16 bases lay in between. CDR3 region: CASSLGMERGVSPLHF. The CDR3 region has the DNA TGTGCCAGCAGCTTAGGGATGGAAAGAGGAGTTTCACCCCTCCACTTT.

This clone was found once. The chain employs TRBV7-3 and TRBJ2-6, with D hard to call. The CDR3 runs 17 residues. Trimming shortened V by 1 base and J by 0 bases, and 10 bases separated the two germline ends. Germline lookup yields CDR1 SGHTA and CDR2 FQGTGA. CDR3 sequence reads: CASSLMRPGSGANVLTF. CDR3 bases: TGTGCCAGCAGCTTAATGAGGCCGGGCTCTGGGGCCAACGTCCTGACTTTC.

V usage is TRBV5-1 and J usage is TRBJ1-6; 7 bases agree with TRBD1. Per germline, CDR1 SGHRS and CDR2 YFSETQ. The CDR3 totals 17 residues. The junction had 17 bases not matched to a gene; V was cut back by 4 bases and J by 10 bases. The CDR3 DNA reads as TGCGCCAGCAGCCTACAGGGGATAGGGAAAACGGGATCACCCCTCCACTTT. It specifies CASSLQGIGKTGSPLHF.